This is a list of T cell receptor beta chains from one sample in a study of blood T cell repertoires in COVID-19. Measured with immunoSEQ multiplex PCR; TCRdb has only the in-frame clones, and not every one. The table records about 220,000 clones, approximately 90% of them present only once. Sequences were obtained from PBMCs or T cells enriched from blood (not recorded which). These receptors all come from a woman in her forties with acute COVID-19. Each CDR3 is given with its conserved first and last residue. The D gene is left open where the match is weak. Not every row has a clone size; where given, it reads once, few, many or a size class.

D gene	J gene	V gene	clone size	CDR3 DNA	CDR3 protein
TRBD1	TRBJ1-3	TRBV5-5	NA	TGTGCCAGCAGCTCTGGACAGGGGTCTGGAAACACCATATATTTT	CASSSGQGSGNTIYF
TRBD2	TRBJ2-2	TRBV18	NA	TGTGCCAGCTCACTCCCGGGACTAGCAGAAGCGAACACCGGGGAGCTGTTTTTT	CASSLPGLAEANTGELFF
NA	TRBJ2-5	TRBV5-1	NA	TGCGCCAGCAGCTTGGCCGGACAGCGCGAGACCCAGTACTTC	CASSLAGQRETQYF
TRBD1	TRBJ1-1	TRBV5-8	NA	TGTGCCAGCAGAAATATCCAGGGGGTTTCGAACACTGAAGCTTTCTTT	CASRNIQGVSNTEAFF
TRBD1	TRBJ2-1	TRBV5-4	once	TGTGCCAGCAGCGGCCCCGGGACAGGGGGCCATGAGCAGTTCTTC	CASSGPGTGGHEQFF
TRBD1	TRBJ2-1	TRBV9	NA	TGTGCCAGCAGCTCCTCCGGGACAGAGCCAGAGCAGTTCTTC	CASSSSGTEPEQFF
TRBD1	TRBJ2-5	TRBV18	NA	TGTGCCAGCTCATCGGACAGGAGCCAAGAGACCCAGTACTTC	CASSSDRSQETQYF
TRBD1	TRBJ1-6	TRBV27	NA	TGTGCCAGCAGTTTAGGGTGGACAGGCGAAAATTCACCCCTCCACTTT	CASSLGWTGENSPLHF
TRBD2	TRBJ2-2	TRBV5-6	many	TGTGCCAGCAGCCAATTCCAGCGGGGCCCGCCCGGGGAGCTGTTTTTT	CASSQFQRGPPGELFF
NA	TRBJ1-2	TRBV10-3	NA	TGTGCCACCTTGGACAGCTATGGCTACACCTTC	CATLDSYGYTF
TRBD2	TRBJ2-3	TRBV10-1	NA	TGCGCCAGCAGAGTCAGTGCGGGGGGGGTCTTCGGCACAGATACGCAGTATTTT	CASRVSAGGVFGTDTQYF
NA	TRBJ1-1	TRBV5-1	NA	TGCGCCAGCAGCTTCTCCCGACCTGGGGCCACTGAAGCTTTCTTT	CASSFSRPGATEAFF
NA	TRBJ1-6	TRBV5-1	NA	TGCGCCAGCAGCCCCCAGCCGACAGGAGCCCTCAATTCACCCCTCCACTTT	CASSPQPTGALNSPLHF